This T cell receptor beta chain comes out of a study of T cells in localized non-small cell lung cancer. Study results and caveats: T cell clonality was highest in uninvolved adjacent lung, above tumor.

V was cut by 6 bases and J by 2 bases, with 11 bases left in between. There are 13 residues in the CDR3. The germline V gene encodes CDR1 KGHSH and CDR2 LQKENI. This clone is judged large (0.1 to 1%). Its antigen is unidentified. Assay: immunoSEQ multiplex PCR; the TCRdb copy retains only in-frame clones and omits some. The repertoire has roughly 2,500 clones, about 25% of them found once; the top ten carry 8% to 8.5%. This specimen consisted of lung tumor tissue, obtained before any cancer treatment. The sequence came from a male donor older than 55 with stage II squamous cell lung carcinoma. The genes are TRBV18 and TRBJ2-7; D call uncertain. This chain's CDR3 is CASSMSLAYEQYF. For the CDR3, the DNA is TGTGCCAGCTCTATGTCCTTAGCCTACGAGCAGTACTTC. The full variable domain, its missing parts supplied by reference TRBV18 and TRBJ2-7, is NAGVMQNPRHLVRRRGQEARLRCSPMKGHSHVYWYRQLPEEGLKFMVYLQKENIIDESGMPKERFSAEFPKEGPSILRIQQVVRGDSAAYFCASSMSLAYEQYFGPGTRLTVT.